The 10 T cell receptor beta chains below were found in one sample sequenced in a study of CD8 T cells in ankylosing spondylitis. TCRdb redid the calling of the 5' RACE reads with MiXCR, one entry per CDR3 protein. The data contain 380,000 or so distinct CDR3 sequences, approximately 22% of them singletons. The sample comprised blood, either unsorted or a sorted T cell fraction (not recorded which). The origin of the receptors is a male donor with ankylosing spondylitis or in good health (not recorded which).

This clonotype came up a few times. J is TRBJ2-3 and V is TRBV9, with a tentative D call TRBD1 (6 bases). The CDR3 runs to 15 residues. V lost 0 bases to trimming and J lost 5 bases, with 13 bases between them. Germline CDR1 reads SGDLS; CDR2 reads YYNGEE. CDR3: CASSVGAGDGDTQYF. The CDR3 bases are TGTGCCAGCAGCGTAGGGGCAGGGGATGGAGATACGCAGTATTTT.

The chain uses TRBV4-1 and TRBJ1-5; no firm D call. Germline CDR1 MGHRA, CDR2 YSYEKL. This CDR3 region has 13 residues. V dropped 5 bases and J dropped 4 bases, with 9 bases sitting between them. The CDR3 region has the DNA TGCGCCAGCAGCGTGGATTATAATCAGCCCCAGCATTTT. Translation gives CASSVDYNQPQHF.

CDR3 sequence (DNA): TGTGCCAGCAGCAAAGTGGGGGGTTCACCCCTCCACTTT. Protein product: CASSKVGGSPLHF. The chain joins TRBV21-1 to TRBJ1-6; the table's D gene call, TRBD1, was not cross checked with the DNA. TRBV21-1 is a documented pseudogene. The CDR3 runs 13 residues.

The J gene is TRBJ2-7, the V gene TRBV20-1, with 10 bases matching TRBD1. The CDR3 is 15 amino acids. The germline V gene has CDR1 DFQATT and CDR2 SNEGSKA (reference sequence). With V trimmed by 0 bases and J by 4 bases, 6 bases remained unmatched. The CDR3, as DNA: TGCAGTGCTAGAGATTTCGGGACAGGGGCATACGAGCAGTACTTC. Translating gives CSARDFGTGAYEQYF.

This chain links TRBV4-1 with TRBJ1-5, with unresolved D. The CDR3 consists of 16 residues. Germline loops: CDR1 MGHRA, CDR2 YSYEKL. V lost 3 bases to trimming and J lost 7 bases, with 19 bases between them. Here the CDR3 reads CASSHRPEGSQQPQHF. The CDR3 region has the DNA TGCGCCAGCAGCCATCGCCCCGAGGGATCACAGCAGCCCCAGCATTTT.

The rearrangement uses TRBV27 and TRBJ1-2; unclear D gene. Germline-derived CDR1 and CDR2 are MNHEY and SMNVEV (reference sequence). The CDR3 has 14 residues. V was clipped by 2 bases and J by 4 bases, with 11 bases between them. CDR3 nucleotide sequence: TGTGCCAGCAGTTTAGGGCCGAACCTCTATGGCTACACCTTC. Protein: CASSLGPNLYGYTF.

In its sample, this clonotype was seen a few times. The J gene is TRBJ2-3, the V gene TRBV4-2; D call uncertain. Trimming took 0 bases from V and 5 from J, leaving 9 bases between them. The CDR3 is made up of 14 amino acids. Germline CDR1 and CDR2: LGHNA and YNFKEQ. CDR3 loop: CASSQDPPGDTQYF. For the CDR3, the DNA is TGTGCCAGCAGCCAAGATCCCCCTGGAGATACGCAGTATTTT.

This chain connects TRBV2 to TRBJ2-3, with 8 nucleotides matching TRBD1. Trimming took 9 bases from V and 1 from J; bases not matched to a gene: 6. Per germline, CDR1 SNHLY and CDR2 FYNNEI. The CDR3 has 14 amino acids. The CDR3, as DNA: TGTGCCAGTGTACCGGACAGGGGCACAGATACGCAGTATTTT. Translation gives CASVPDRGTDTQYF.

This clonotype was detected a few times. As DNA, the CDR3 is TGCAGCGTATCCGAACTGGCTGGCTACACCTTC. Translation: CSVSELAGYTF. V usage is TRBV29-1 and J usage is TRBJ1-2, with D unclear. V dropped 6 bases and J dropped 7 bases, with 12 bases sitting between them. The germline gives CDR1 SQVTM, CDR2 ANQGSEA. This CDR3 is built from 11 residues.

This chain's CDR3 is CASSSAHALQETQYF. CDR3 sequence (DNA): TGTGCCAGCAGCTCCGCCCACGCTCTTCAAGAGACCCAGTACTTC. J is TRBJ2-5 and V is TRBV7-9; D gene unclear. CDR3 length: 15 residues. V lost 4 bases, J lost 2 bases, and 14 bases lay in between. Per the germline V gene, CDR1 is SEHNR and CDR2 is FQNEAQ (reference sequence).